Following are 23 T cell receptor beta chains from one sample sequenced in a study of blood T cell repertoires in COVID-19. Assay used: immunoSEQ multiplex PCR; TCRdb lists only in-frame clones, some missing. The repertoire holds about 140,000 clones, with roughly 78% as singletons. The specimen was peripheral blood. The receptors shown here come from a man aged 55-75 years with acute or convalescent COVID-19.

Only one count was recorded for this clone. The chain employs TRBV28 and TRBJ2-7, with TRBD1 as a possible D gene (5 bases). Germline CDR1 and CDR2: MDHEN and SYDVKM. V was clipped by 8 bases and J by 2 bases, with 13 bases between them. CDR3 size: 13 residues. The CDR3 loop is CASGVRQPYEQYF. For the CDR3, the DNA is TGTGCCAGCGGAGTACGACAGCCCTACGAGCAGTACTTC.

The chain uses TRBV7-8 and TRBJ1-4, with D maybe TRBD1 (6 bases). Trimming removed 3 bases at V and 0 bases at J, with 8 bases between. The CDR3 covers 15 residues. The germline gives CDR1 SGHVS, CDR2 FQNEAQ. The CDR3 region is CASSLRTATNEKLFF. CDR3 in DNA: TGTGCCAGCAGCTTGCGGACAGCAACTAATGAAAAACTGTTTTTT.

The J gene is TRBJ2-5, the V gene TRBV27; D unclear. This CDR3 is built from 14 residues. V lost 5 bases and J 5 bases, leaving 15 bases between the germline ends. The germline CDR1 and CDR2 sequences are MNHEY and SMNVEV (reference sequence). CDR3 residues: CASSQTGAWETQYF. Written as DNA, the CDR3 is TGTGCCAGCAGTCAGACTGGAGCCTGGGAGACCCAGTACTTC.

This rearrangement joins TRBV7-2 to TRBJ2-7; 8 bases agree with TRBD2. The CDR3 length is 17 residues. Germline assignment: CDR1 SGHTA and CDR2 FQGNSA. V was pared by 2 bases and J by 4 bases, with 13 bases of the junction left unmatched. CDR3 nucleotide sequence: TGTGCCAGCAGCTTACCCCTCCTAGCGGGCGGCGCTTACGAGCAGTACTTC. Translated: CASSLPLLAGGAYEQYF.

The V call is TRBV25-1, the J call TRBJ2-5; TRBD1 agrees at 8 bases. Germline CDR1 MGHDK, CDR2 SYGVNS. Trimming removed 3 bases from V and 7 bases from J; junction bases left unmatched: 4. The CDR3 consists of 13 residues. The CDR3, as DNA: TGTGCCAGCAGTGACAGGGGGCCGGGGACCCAGTACTTC. It is translated as CASSDRGPGTQYF.

CDR3 in DNA: TGTGCCAGCAGCCAACAGGGTGTCTATGGCTACACCTTC. Protein sequence: CASSQQGVYGYTF. This chain connects TRBV28 to TRBJ1-2; the D gene is possibly TRBD1 (6 bases). The CDR3 has 13 residues. Trimming pared 6 bases from V and 4 bases from J, leaving 12 bases between. Per germline, CDR1 MDHEN and CDR2 SYDVKM.

The chain recombines TRBV29-1 with TRBJ2-5, with a tentative D call TRBD1 (8 bases). Germline-derived CDR1 and CDR2 are SQVTM and ANQGSEA. With 3 bases removed from V and 5 bases from J, the gap between germline ends came to 13 bases. This CDR3 is 13 amino acids long. CDR3 in DNA: TGCAGCGTTGATGACAGGGGAGGGGAGACCCAGTACTTC. This sequence encodes CSVDDRGGETQYF.

The DNA for the CDR3 is TGTGCCAGCACTAGTAGTGATACGCAGTATTTT. Residues: CASTSSDTQYF. The rearrangement joins TRBV7-9 to TRBJ2-3; D not resolved. Germline V gene data show CDR1 as SEHNR and CDR2 as FQNEAQ (reference sequence). Deletions cut 7 bases from V and 6 bases from J, with 8 bases between. The CDR3 loop spans 11 amino acids.

The chain links TRBV28 to TRBJ2-7; 9 bases fit TRBD2. Germline V CDR1 and CDR2: MDHEN, SYDVKM. The CDR3 contains 16 residues. V lost 2 bases, J lost 3 bases, and 8 bases stayed unmatched. CDR3 in amino acids: CASSLGSAGGLYEQYF. DNA of the CDR3: TGTGCCAGCAGTTTAGGGTCCGCGGGAGGGCTCTACGAGCAGTACTTC.

The chain combines TRBV18 with TRBJ2-2; TRBD2 might be the D (6 bases). Germline V gives CDR1 KGHSH, CDR2 LQKENI. V was pared by 6 bases and J by 1 base, with 12 bases between. CDR3 length: 15 amino acids. CDR3 DNA sequence: TGTGCCAGCTCGCCTACCGGGGGGAACACCGGGGAGCTGTTTTTT. Translation: CASSPTGGNTGELFF.

A few counts support this clone. This CDR3 is CASSGSGSARTDTQYF. CDR3 coding DNA: TGTGCCAGCAGCGGTAGCGGGTCTGCCCGCACAGATACGCAGTATTTT. The chain joins TRBV7-9 to TRBJ2-3, with 7 bases that match TRBD2. V was pared by 5 bases and J by 1 base, with 9 bases of the junction left unmatched. This CDR3 contains 16 residues. Germline loops: CDR1 SEHNR, CDR2 FQNEAQ (reference sequence).

This clone turned up a few times. The chain uses TRBV7-9 and TRBJ1-5; D may be TRBD1 (5 bases). The CDR3 extends over 15 amino acids. Germline V gene data show CDR1 as SEHNR and CDR2 as FQNEAQ (reference sequence). Trimming took off 2 bases at V and 0 bases at J, with 8 bases between the two ends. In DNA form, the CDR3 reads TGTGCCAGCAGCTTACCAGGGAATAGCAATCAGCCCCAGCATTTT. Translated, it gives CASSLPGNSNQPQHF.

The sample holds one count of this clone. This chain uses TRBV3-1 (or the pseudogene TRBV3-2) with TRBJ2-3; weak D call: TRBD1 (6 bases). The CDR3 sequence is 15 residues long. The V end was cut by 6 bases, the J end by 7 bases, with 20 bases between. Germline CDR1 is LGHDT and CDR2 is YNNKEL (reference sequence). The chain's CDR3 is CASSLTRDIRNTQYF. The CDR3 DNA follows: TGTGCCAGCAGTCTTACGAGGGACATTCGGAATACGCAGTATTTT.

V usage is TRBV9 and J usage is TRBJ2-3; 7 bases are a match to TRBD2. Germline CDR1 and CDR2: SGDLS and YYNGEE. The CDR3 extends over 14 amino acids. J was trimmed by 6 bases and V by 3 bases; bases with no gene match: 7. In nucleotides, the CDR3 is TGTGCCAGCAGCGATGGGCGGGAGAGGGATACGCAGTATTTT. It encodes CASSDGRERDTQYF.

This clone was detected only once. V gene TRBV14 combines with J gene TRBJ2-7; TRBD1 matches 9 bases. CDR3 length: 14 amino acids. Germline CDR1 SGHDN, CDR2 FVKESK. V shed 1 base and J 7 bases; nucleotides not matched to a gene: 5. The CDR3 DNA reads TGTGCCAGCAGCCAAGTGGGACAGGGCTCGGAGCAGTACTTC. Protein: CASSQVGQGSEQYF.

With regard to this clone: The sample has other DNA sequences that encode this CDR3 too. This chain connects TRBV7-3 to TRBJ1-1; TRBD1 matches 7 bases. CDR1 is SGHTA, CDR2 FQGTGA, per germline. The CDR3 contains 14 residues. V gave up 4 bases and J gave up 1 base; unmatched junction bases: 3. CDR3 coding DNA: TGTGCCAGCAGCTCAGGGACAGCGAACACTGAAGCTTTCTTT. It codes for CASSSGTANTEAFF.

The table lists this clone with a count of one. The chain combines TRBV15 with TRBJ1-2; D perhaps matches TRBD1 (5 bases). V was shortened by 1 base and J by 2 bases, with 14 bases between the two germline ends. Germline CDR1 is LNHNV and CDR2 is YYDKDF (reference sequence). The CDR3 totals 16 residues. CDR3 loop: CATSRGGGQRNYGYTF. The DNA for the CDR3 is TGTGCCACCAGCAGAGGGGGGGGTCAGAGGAACTATGGCTACACCTTC. Supplemented by reference TRBV15 and TRBJ1-2, the full variable domain reads DAMVIQNPRYQVTQFGKPVTLSCSQTLNHNVMYWYQQKSSQAPKLLFHYYDKDFNNEADTPDNFQSRRPNTSFCFLDIRSPGLGDTAMYLCATSRGGGQRNYGYTFGSGTRLTVV.

The sample holds many counts of this clone. The chain is built from TRBV7-8 and TRBJ1-5; TRBD1 matches 8 bases. V was clipped by 2 bases and J by 7 bases; unmatched bases: 10. The CDR3 contains 16 residues. Germline V CDR1 and CDR2: SGHVS, FQNEAQ. In DNA, the CDR3 is TGTGCCAGCAGCTTATCAGCAGGGGGCCTGGGGCAGCCCCAGCATTTT. This encodes CASSLSAGGLGQPQHF.

This clone was detected once. The J gene is TRBJ1-1, the V gene TRBV24-1; D gene ambiguous. The CDR3 is made up of 13 amino acids. Germline V gene data show CDR1 as KGHDR and CDR2 as SFDVKD. Trimming took off 2 bases at V and 0 bases at J, with 3 bases between the two ends. The CDR3 DNA sequence: TGTGCCACCAGTGATTCATTGAACACTGAAGCTTTCTTT. It translates to CATSDSLNTEAFF.

This chain uses TRBV29-1 with TRBJ1-2; TRBD1 aligns across 7 bases. Germline CDR1 SQVTM, CDR2 ANQGSEA. V dropped 6 bases and J dropped 4; count of bases not matched to a gene: 8. This CDR3 contains 13 residues. The CDR3 DNA is TGCAGCGTCGTTGACAGGGTTACCTATGGCTACACCTTC. Protein product: CSVVDRVTYGYTF.

The rearrangement joins TRBV30 to TRBJ2-5; a possible D gene is TRBD1 (5 bases). The germline V gene has CDR1 GTSNPN and CDR2 SVGIG (reference sequence). Trimming cost V 3 bases and J 5 bases, with 16 bases left between them. CDR3 size: 14 residues. The CDR3 DNA reads as TGTGCCTGGAGCGTGACAGAACCGGGCGAGACCCAGTACTTC. This encodes CAWSVTEPGETQYF.

The chain combines TRBV3-1 (or the pseudogene TRBV3-2) with TRBJ2-7; maybe TRBD2 (6 bases). This CDR3 is 15 amino acids long. CDR1 LGHDT and CDR2 YNNKEL come from the germline V gene (reference sequence). V lost 1 base and J lost 6, with 16 bases in between. CDR3 residues: CASSQGGREVGEQYF. The CDR3 DNA is TGTGCCAGCAGCCAAGGGGGCAGGGAGGTTGGCGAGCAGTACTTC.

The DNA for the CDR3 is TGTGCCAGCAGCTTAGATCGGACTCCTAGCACAGATACGCAGTATTTT. Its translation: CASSLDRTPSTDTQYF. The chain recombines TRBV11-2 with TRBJ2-3; D might be TRBD2 (5 bases). This CDR3 comprises 16 residues. Germline V gene data show CDR1 as SGHAT and CDR2 as FQNNGV. The V end was cut by 0 bases, the J end by 0 bases, with 10 bases between.